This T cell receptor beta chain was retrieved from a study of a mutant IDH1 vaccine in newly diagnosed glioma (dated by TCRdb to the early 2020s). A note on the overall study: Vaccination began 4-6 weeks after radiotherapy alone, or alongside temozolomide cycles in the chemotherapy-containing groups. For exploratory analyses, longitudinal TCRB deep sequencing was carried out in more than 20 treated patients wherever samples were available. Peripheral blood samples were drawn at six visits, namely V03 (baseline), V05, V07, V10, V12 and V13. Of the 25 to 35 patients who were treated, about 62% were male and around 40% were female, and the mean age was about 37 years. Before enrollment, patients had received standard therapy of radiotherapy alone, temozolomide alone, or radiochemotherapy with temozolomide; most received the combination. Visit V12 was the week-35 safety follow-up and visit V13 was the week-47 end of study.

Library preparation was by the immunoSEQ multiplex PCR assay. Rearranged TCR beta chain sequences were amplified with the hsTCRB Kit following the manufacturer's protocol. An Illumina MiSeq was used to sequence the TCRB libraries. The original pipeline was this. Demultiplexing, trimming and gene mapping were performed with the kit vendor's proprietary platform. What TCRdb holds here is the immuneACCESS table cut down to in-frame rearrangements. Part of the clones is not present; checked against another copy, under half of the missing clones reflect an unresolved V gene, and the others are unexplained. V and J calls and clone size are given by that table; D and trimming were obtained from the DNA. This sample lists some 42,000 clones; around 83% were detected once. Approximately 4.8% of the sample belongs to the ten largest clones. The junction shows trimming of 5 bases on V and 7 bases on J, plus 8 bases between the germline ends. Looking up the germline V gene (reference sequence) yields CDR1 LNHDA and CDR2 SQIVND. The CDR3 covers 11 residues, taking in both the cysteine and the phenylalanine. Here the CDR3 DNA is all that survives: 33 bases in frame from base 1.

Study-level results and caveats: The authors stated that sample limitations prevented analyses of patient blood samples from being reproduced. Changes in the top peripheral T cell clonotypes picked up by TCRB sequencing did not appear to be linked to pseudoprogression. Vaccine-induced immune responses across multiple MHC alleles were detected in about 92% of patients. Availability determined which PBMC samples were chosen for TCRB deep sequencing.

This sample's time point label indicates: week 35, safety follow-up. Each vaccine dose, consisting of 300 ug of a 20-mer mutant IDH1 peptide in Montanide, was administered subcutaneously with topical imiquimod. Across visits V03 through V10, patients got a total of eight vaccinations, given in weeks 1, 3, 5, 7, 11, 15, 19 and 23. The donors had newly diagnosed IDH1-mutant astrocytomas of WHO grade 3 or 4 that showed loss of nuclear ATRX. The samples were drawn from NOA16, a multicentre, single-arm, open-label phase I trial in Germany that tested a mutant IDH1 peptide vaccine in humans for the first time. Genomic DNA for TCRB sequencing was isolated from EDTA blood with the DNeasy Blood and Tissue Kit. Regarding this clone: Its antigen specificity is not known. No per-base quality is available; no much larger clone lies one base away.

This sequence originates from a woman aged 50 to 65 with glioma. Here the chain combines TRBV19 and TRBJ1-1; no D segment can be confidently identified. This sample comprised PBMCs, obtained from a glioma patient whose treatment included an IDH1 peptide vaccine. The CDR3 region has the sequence CASSSRFEAFF. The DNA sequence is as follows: TGTGCCAGTAGTTCGCGGTTTGAAGCTTTCTTT. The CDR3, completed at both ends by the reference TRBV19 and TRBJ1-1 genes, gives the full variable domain DGGITQSPKYLFRKEGQNVTLSCEQNLNHDAMYWYRQDPGQGLRLIYYSQIVNDFQKGDIAEGYSVSREKKESFPLTVTSAQKNPTAFYLCASSSRFEAFFGQGTRLTVV.